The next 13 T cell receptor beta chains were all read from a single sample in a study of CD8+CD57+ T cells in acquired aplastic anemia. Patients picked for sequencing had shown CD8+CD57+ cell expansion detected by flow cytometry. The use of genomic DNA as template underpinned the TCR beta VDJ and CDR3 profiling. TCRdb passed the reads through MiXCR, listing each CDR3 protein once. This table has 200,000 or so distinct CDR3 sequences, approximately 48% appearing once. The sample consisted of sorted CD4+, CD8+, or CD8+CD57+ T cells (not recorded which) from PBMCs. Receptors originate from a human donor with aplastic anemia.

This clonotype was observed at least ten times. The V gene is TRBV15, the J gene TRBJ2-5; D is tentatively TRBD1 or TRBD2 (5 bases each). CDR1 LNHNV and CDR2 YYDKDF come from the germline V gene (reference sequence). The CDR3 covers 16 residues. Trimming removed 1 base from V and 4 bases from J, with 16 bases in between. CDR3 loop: CATSRGGRAARETQYF. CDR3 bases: TGTGCCACCAGCAGAGGGGGACGGGCGGCTCGAGAGACCCAGTACTTC. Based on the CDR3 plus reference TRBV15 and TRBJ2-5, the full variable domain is DAMVIQNPRYQVTQFGKPVTLSCSQTLNHNVMYWYQQKSSQAPKLLFHYYDKDFNNEADTPDNFQSRRPNTSFCFLDIRSPGLGDTAMYLCATSRGGRAARETQYFGPGTRLLVL.

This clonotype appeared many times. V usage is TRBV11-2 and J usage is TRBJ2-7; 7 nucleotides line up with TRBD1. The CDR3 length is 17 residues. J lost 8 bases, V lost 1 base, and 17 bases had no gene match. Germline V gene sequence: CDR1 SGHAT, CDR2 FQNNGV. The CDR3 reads CASSLGWGRDSVLKQYF. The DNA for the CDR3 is TGTGCCAGCAGCTTAGGATGGGGCCGGGACAGTGTCCTCAAGCAGTACTTC.

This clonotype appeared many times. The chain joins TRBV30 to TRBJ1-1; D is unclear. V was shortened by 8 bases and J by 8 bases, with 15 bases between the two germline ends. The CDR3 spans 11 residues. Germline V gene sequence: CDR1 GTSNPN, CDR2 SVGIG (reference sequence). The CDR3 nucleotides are TGTGCCGGGGTACGGGGATACGAAGCTTTCTTT. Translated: CAGVRGYEAFF. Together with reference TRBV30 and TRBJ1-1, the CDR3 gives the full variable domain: SQTIHQWPATLVQPVGSPLSLECTVEGTSNPNLYWYRQAAGRGLQLLFYSVGIGQISSEVPQNLSASRPQDRQFILSSKKLLLSDSGFYLCAGVRGYEAFFGQGTRLTVV.

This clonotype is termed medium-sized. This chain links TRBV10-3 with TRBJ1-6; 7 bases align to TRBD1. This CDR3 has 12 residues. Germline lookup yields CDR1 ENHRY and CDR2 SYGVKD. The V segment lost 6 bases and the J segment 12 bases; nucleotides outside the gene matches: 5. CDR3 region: CAIRGDSRPLHF. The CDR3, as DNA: TGTGCCATCAGAGGGGACAGTAGACCCCTCCACTTT.

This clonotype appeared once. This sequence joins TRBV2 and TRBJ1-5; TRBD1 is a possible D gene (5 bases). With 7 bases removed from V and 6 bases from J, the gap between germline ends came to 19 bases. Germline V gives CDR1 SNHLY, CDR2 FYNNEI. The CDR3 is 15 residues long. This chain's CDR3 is CASKGPGWDSQPQHF. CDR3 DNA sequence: TGTGCCAGCAAGGGGCCCGGATGGGATTCTCAGCCCCAGCATTTT.

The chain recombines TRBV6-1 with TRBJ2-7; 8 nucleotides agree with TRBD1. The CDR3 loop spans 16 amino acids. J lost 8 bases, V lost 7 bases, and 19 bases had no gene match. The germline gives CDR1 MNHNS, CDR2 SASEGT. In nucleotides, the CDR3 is TGTGCCAGCAAAATATACCCGGCTGGACAGGGCCTTCAGCAGTACTTC. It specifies CASKIYPAGQGLQQYF.

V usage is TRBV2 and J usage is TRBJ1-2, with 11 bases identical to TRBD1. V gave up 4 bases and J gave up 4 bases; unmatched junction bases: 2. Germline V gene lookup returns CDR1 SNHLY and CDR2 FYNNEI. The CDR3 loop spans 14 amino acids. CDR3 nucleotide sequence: TGTGCCAGCAGTGTGGGGACAGGGGGCTATGGCTACACCTTC. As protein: CASSVGTGGYGYTF.

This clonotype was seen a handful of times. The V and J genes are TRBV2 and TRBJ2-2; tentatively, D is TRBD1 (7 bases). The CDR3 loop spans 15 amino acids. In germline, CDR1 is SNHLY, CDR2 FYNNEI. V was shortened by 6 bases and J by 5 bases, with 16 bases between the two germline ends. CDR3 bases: TGTGCCAGCAGCTTCGACAGGGCGGGGACCGGGGAGCTGTTTTTT. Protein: CASSFDRAGTGELFF. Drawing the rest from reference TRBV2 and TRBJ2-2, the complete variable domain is EPEVTQTPSHQVTQMGQEVILRCVPISNHLYFYWYRQILGQKVEFLVSFYNNEISEKSEIFDDQFSVERPDGSNFTLKIRSTKLEDSAMYFCASSFDRAGTGELFFGEGSRLTVL.

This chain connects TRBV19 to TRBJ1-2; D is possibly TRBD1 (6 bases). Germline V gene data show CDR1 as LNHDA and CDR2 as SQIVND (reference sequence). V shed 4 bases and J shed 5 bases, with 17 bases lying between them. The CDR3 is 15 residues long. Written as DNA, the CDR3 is TGTGCCAGTAGTACCTCGGGGCAGGGGAATTATGGCTACACCTTC. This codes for CASSTSGQGNYGYTF.

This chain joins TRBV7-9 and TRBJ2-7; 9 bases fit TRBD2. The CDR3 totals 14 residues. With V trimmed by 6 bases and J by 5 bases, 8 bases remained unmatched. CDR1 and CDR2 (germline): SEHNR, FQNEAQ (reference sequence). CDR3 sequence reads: CASRLTGLADEQYF. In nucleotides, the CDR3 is TGTGCCAGCAGACTTACGGGACTAGCAGACGAGCAGTACTTC. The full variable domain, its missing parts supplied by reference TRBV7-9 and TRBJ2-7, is DTGVSQNPRHKITKRGQNVTFRCDPISEHNRLYWYRQTLGQGPEFLTYFQNEAQLEKSRLLSDRFSAERPKGSFSTLEIQRTEQGDSAMYLCASRLTGLADEQYFGPGTRLTVT.

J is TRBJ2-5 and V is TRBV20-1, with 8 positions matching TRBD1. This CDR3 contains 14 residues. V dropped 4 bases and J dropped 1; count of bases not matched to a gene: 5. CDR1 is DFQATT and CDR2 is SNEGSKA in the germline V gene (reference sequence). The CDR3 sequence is CSATRQGFQETQYF. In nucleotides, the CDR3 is TGCAGTGCTACGAGACAGGGGTTCCAAGAGACCCAGTACTTC.

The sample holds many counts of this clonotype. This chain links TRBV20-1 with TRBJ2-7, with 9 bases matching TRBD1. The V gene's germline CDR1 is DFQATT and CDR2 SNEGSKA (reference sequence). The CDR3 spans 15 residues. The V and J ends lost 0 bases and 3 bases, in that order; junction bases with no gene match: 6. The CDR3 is CSARDTPGQGYEQYF. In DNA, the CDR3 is TGCAGTGCTAGAGATACCCCGGGACAGGGCTACGAGCAGTACTTC.

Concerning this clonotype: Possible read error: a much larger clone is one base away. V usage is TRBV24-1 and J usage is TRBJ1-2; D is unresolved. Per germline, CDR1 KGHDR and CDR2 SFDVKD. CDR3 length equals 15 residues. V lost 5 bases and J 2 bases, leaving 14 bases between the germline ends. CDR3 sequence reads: CATSAPRAGNYGYTF. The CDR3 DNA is TGTGCCACCAGTGCCCCTAGGGCTGGAAACTATGGCTACACCTTC.